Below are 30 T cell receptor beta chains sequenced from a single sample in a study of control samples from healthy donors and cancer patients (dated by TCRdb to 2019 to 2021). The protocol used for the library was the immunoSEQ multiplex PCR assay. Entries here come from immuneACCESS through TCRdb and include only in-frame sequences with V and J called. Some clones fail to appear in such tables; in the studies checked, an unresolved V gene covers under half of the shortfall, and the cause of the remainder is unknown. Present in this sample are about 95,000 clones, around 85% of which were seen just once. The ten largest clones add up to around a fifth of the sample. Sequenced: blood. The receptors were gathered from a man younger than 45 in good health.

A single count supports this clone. CDR3 loop: CASRGLNTEAFF. The CDR3 nucleotides read TGTGCCAGCAGGGGCTTGAACACTGAAGCTTTCTTT. J is TRBJ1-1 and V is TRBV6-5; the D is unclear. The length of the CDR3 is 12 residues. Between the trimmed V and J ends, which lost 6 bases and 0 bases, there was a span of 5 bases. Germline-derived CDR1 and CDR2 are MNHEY and SVGAGI.

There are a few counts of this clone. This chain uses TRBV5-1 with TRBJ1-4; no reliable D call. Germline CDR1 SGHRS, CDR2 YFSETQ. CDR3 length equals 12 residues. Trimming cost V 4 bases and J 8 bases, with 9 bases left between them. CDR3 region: CASSRKREKLFF. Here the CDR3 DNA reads TGCGCCAGCAGCCGTAAACGGGAAAAACTGTTTTTT.

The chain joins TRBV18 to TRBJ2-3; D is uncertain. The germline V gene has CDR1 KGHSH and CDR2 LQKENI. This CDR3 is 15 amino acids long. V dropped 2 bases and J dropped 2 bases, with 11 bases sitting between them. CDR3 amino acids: CASSPVTASTDTQYF. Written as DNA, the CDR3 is TGTGCCAGCTCACCAGTAACCGCGTCCACAGATACGCAGTATTTT.

The CDR3 DNA reads as TGTGCCACCCGGGACAGTTACACAGATACGCAGTATTTT. It translates to CATRDSYTDTQYF. J is TRBJ2-3 and V is TRBV6-5, with TRBD1 identical over 7 bases. V dropped 10 bases and J dropped 2; count of bases not matched to a gene: 6. Germline assignment: CDR1 MNHEY and CDR2 SVGAGI. This CDR3 has 13 residues.

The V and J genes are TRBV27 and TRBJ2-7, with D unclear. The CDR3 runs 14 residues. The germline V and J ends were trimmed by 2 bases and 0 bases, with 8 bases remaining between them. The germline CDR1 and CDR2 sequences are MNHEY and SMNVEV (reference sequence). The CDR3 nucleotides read TGTGCCAGCAGTTTAAGCGTGGACTCCTACGAGCAGTACTTC. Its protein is CASSLSVDSYEQYF.

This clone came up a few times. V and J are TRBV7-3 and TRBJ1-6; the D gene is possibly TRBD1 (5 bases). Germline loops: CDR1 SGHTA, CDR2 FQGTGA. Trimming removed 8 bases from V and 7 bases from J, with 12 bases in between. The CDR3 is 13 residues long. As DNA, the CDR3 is TGTGCCAGCGGTATGGGACCCAATTCACCCCTCCACTTT. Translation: CASGMGPNSPLHF.

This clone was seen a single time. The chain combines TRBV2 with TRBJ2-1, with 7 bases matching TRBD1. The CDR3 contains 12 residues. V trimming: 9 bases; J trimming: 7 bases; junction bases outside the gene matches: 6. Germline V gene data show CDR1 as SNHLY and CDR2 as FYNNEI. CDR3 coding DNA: TGTGCCAGTCCCGGGACAGAGAATGAGCAGTTCTTC. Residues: CASPGTENEQFF.

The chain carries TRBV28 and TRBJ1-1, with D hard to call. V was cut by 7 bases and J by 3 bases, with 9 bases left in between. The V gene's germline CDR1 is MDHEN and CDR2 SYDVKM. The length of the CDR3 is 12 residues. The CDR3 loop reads CASKEGDTEAFF. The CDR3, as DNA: TGTGCCAGCAAAGAGGGAGACACTGAAGCTTTCTTT.

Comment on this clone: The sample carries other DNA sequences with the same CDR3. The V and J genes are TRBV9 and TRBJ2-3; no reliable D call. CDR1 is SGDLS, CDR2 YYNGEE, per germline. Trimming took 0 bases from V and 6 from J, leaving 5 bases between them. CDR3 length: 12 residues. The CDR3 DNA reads TGTGCCAGCAGCGTAGGATCTGATACGCAGTATTTT. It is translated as CASSVGSDTQYF.

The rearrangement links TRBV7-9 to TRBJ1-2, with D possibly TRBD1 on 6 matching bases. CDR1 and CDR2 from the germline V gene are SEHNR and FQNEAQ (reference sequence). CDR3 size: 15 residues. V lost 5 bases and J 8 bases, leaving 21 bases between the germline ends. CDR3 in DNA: TGTGCCAGCAGCCCCCGGGGGGCGGACGTTGGAGGCTACACCTTC. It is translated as CASSPRGADVGGYTF.

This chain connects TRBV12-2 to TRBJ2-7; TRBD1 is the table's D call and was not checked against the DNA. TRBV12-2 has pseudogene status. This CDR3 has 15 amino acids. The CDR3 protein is CASRLGQGSTYEQYF. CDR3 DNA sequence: TGTGCAAGTCGCTTAGGCCAGGGTAGCACCTACGAGCAGTACTTC.

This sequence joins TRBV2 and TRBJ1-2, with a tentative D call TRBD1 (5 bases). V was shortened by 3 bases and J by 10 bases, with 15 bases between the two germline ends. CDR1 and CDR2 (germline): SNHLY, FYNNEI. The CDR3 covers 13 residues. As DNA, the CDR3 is TGTGCCAGCAGTGAGGGCAGGGTGTACGACTACACCTTC. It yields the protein CASSEGRVYDYTF.

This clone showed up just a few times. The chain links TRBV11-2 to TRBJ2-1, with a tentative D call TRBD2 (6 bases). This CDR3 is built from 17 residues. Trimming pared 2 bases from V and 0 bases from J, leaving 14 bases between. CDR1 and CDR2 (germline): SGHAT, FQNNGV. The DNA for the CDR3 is TGTGCCAGCAGCTTACGGTCTGGAGGGAGCTCCTACAATGAGCAGTTCTTC. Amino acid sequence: CASSLRSGGSSYNEQFF.

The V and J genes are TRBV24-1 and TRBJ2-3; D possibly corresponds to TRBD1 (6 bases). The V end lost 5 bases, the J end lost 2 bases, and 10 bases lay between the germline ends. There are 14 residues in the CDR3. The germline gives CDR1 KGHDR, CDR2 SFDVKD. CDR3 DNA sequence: TGTGCCACCAGTGGGACAGAGCACACAGATACGCAGTATTTT. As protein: CATSGTEHTDTQYF.

The CDR3 loop is CASRRQGMVKTNEKLFF. The CDR3 bases are TGTGCCAGCAGGAGACAGGGGATGGTTAAAACTAATGAAAAACTGTTTTTT. V gene TRBV28 combines with J gene TRBJ1-4, with 8 bases lining up with TRBD1. J lost 1 base, V lost 6 bases, and 10 bases had no gene match. CDR1 is MDHEN, CDR2 SYDVKM, per germline. CDR3 length equals 17 residues.

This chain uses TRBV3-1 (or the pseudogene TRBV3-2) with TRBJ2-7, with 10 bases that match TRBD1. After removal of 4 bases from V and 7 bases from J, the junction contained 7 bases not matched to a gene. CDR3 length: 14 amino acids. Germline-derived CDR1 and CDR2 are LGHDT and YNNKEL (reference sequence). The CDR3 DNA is TGTGCCAGCAGCCGCCGGGACAGGGGATGGGAGCAGTACTTC. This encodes CASSRRDRGWEQYF.

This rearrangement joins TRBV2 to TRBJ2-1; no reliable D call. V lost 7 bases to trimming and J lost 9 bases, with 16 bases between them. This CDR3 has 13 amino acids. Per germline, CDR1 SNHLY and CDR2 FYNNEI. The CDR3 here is CASNTSPRVEQFF. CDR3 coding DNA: TGTGCCAGCAACACCTCTCCCCGGGTTGAGCAGTTCTTC. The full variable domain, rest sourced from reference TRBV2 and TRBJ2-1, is EPEVTQTPSHQVTQMGQEVILRCVPISNHLYFYWYRQILGQKVEFLVSFYNNEISEKSEIFDDQFSVERPDGSNFTLKIRSTKLEDSAMYFCASNTSPRVEQFFGPGTRLTVL.

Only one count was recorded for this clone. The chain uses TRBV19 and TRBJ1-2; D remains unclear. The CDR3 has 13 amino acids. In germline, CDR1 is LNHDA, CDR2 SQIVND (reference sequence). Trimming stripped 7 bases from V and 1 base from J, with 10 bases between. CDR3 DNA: TGTGCCAGTAATGATCCTTTTAACTATGGCTACACCTTC. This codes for CASNDPFNYGYTF.

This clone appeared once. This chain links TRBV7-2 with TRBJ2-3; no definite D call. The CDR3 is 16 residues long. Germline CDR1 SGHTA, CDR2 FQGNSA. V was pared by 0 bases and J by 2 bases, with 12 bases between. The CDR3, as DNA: TGTGCCAGCAGCTTAGCCTTTGGTACTTACACAGATACGCAGTATTTT. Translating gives CASSLAFGTYTDTQYF.

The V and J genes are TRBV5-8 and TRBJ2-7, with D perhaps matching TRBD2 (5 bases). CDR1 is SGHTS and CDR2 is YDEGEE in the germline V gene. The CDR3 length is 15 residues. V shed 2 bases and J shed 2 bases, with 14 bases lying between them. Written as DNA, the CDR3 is TGTGCCAGCAGCTTAGGACTCTATGCTACCTACGAGCAGTACTTC. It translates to CASSLGLYATYEQYF.

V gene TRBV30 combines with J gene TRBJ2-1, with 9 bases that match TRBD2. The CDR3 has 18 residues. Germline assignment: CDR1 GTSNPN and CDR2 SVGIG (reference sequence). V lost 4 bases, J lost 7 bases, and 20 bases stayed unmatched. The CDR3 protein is CAWNPASGDFYKANEQFF. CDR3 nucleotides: TGTGCCTGGAATCCCGCTAGCGGGGATTTTTACAAGGCAAATGAGCAGTTCTTC.

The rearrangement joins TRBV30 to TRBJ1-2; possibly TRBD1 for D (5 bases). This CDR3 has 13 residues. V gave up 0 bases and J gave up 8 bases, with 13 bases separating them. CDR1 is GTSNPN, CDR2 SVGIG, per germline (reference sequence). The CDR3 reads CAWSVSRDEGYTF. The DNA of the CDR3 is TGTGCCTGGAGTGTATCCCGGGACGAGGGCTACACCTTC.

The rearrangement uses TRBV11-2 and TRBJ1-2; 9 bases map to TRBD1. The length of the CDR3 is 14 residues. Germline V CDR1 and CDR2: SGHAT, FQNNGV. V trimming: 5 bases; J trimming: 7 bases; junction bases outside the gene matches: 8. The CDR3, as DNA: TGTGCCAGCAGCCGGGACAGGGAATTTGGTGGCTACACCTTC. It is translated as CASSRDREFGGYTF.

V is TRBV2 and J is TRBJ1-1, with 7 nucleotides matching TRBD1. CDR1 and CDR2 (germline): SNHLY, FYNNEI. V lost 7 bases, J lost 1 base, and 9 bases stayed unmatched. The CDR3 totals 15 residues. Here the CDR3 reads CASTSSTGRNTEAFF. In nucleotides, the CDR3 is TGTGCCAGCACCTCTTCGACAGGGCGGAACACTGAAGCTTTCTTT. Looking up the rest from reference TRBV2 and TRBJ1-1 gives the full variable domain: EPEVTQTPSHQVTQMGQEVILRCVPISNHLYFYWYRQILGQKVEFLVSFYNNEISEKSEIFDDQFSVERPDGSNFTLKIRSTKLEDSAMYFCASTSSTGRNTEAFFGQGTRLTVV.

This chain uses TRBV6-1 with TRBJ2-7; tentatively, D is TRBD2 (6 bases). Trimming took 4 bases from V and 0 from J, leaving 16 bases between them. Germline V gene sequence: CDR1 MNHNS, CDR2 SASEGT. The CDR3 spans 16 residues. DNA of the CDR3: TGTGCCAGCAGTGGCCTACTAGCTGACAGCTCCTACGAGCAGTACTTC. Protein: CASSGLLADSSYEQYF.

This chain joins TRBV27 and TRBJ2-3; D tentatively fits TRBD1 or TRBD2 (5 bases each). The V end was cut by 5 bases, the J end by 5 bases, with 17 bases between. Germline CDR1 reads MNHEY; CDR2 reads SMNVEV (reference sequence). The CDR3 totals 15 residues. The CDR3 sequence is CASSPRSEGQDTQYF. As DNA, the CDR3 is TGTGCCAGCAGTCCCCGGAGTGAGGGGCAAGATACGCAGTATTTT.

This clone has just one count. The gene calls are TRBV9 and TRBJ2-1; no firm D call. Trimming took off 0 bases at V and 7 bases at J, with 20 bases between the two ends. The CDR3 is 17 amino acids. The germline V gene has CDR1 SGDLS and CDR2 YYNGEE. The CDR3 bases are TGTGCCAGCAGCGTAGCTACGAATCGAATAGCATTGAATGAGCAGTTCTTC. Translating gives CASSVATNRIALNEQFF. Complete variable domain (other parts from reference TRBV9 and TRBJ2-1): DSGVTQTPKHLITATGQRVTLRCSPRSGDLSVYWYQQSLDQGLQFLIQYYNGEERAKGNILERFSAQQFPDLHSELNLSSLELGDSALYFCASSVATNRIALNEQFFGPGTRLTVL.

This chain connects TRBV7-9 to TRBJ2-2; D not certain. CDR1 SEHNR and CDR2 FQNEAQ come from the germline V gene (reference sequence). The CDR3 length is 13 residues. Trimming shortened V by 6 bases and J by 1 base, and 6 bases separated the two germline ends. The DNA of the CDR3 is TGTGCCAGCAGAAACGGGAACACCGGGGAGCTGTTTTTT. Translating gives CASRNGNTGELFF.

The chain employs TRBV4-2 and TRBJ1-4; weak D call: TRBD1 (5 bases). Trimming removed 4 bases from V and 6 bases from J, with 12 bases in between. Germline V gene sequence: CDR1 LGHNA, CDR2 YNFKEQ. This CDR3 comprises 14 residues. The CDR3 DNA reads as TGTGCCAGCAGCCGACGGGACGGATATGAAAAACTGTTTTTT. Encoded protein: CASSRRDGYEKLFF.

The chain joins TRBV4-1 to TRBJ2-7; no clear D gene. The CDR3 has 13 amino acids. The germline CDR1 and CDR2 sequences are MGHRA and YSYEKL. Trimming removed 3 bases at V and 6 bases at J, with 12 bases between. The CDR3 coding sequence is TGCGCCAGCAGCCAGGTCGAAAGTGCCGAGCAGTACTTC. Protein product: CASSQVESAEQYF.